The clone carrying this TCR beta chain was found many times. Antigen specificity is unknown. This sample is part of a study of tumor-infiltrating lymphocytes in primary liver carcinoma. For the study at large: The patients, men and women alike, were aged 30 to 69 years. About 3.65 to 8 million productive TCRbeta reads were obtained from the samples, with similar numbers across tissue types.

Starting from roughly 540 ng of total RNA, TCR beta cDNA was produced with a primer in the constant region. Slightly modified ARM-PCR, run as three nested multiplex PCR rounds, produced the TCR beta libraries. Rounds one and two of PCR, each of around 11 cycles, were primed with TRBV1-TRBV30 forward primers and a C-beta reverse primer. MiXCR was run by TCRdb on the multiplex PCR reads, yielding one entry per CDR3 protein. The table has approximately 120,000 distinct CDR3 sequences, 50% to 80% seen once. Taking about 18-32 mg of unsorted bulk tissue, the authors co-extracted RNA and DNA. The V gene's germline CDR1 is MNHEY and CDR2 SVGAGI. The CDR3 is 14 residues long. Trimming pared 6 bases from V and 4 bases from J, leaving 16 bases between. Findings of the study overall: The study found only about 8-24% of top clones in all five tumor regions. Tumor tissue displayed a significantly greater top-250-clone fraction than blood (p = 0.039).

The sequence was collected from an older woman with primary liver carcinoma and hepatitis B virus infection. The chain employs TRBV6-5 and TRBJ2-7, with a weak D call TRBD2 (5 bases). The sequenced sample consisted of liver tumor tissue from sampling region 3. Subset in this sample: tumor region T3, left-lateral pole. In DNA form, the CDR3 reads TGTGCCAGCAGCCGGACCGGGAATTTATACGAGCAGTACTTC. This codes for CASSRTGNLYEQYF.